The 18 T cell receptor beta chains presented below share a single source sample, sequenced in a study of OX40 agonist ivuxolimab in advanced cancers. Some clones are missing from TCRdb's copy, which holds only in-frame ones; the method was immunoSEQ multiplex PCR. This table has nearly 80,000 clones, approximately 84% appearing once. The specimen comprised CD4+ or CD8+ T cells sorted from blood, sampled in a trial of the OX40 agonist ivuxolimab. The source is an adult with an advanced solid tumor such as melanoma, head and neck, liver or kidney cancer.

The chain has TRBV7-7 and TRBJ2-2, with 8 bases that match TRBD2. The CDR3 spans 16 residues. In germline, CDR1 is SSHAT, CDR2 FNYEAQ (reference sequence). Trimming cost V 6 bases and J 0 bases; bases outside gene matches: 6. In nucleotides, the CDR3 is TGTGCCAGCAGTTCCGCGACTAGCGCGAACACCGGGGAGCTGTTTTTT. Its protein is CASSSATSANTGELFF.

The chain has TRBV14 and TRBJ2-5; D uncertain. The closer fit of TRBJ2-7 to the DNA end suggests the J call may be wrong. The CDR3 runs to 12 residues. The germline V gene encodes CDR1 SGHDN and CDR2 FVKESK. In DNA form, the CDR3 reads TGTGCCAGCCGGCGGACCCCCGGCGAGCAGTACTTC. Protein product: CASRRTPGEQYF.

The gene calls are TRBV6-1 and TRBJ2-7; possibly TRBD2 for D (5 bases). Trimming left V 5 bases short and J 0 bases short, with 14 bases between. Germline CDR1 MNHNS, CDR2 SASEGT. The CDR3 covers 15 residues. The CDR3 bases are TGTGCCAGCAGTCCGGGATTTATGTCCTCCTACGAGCAGTACTTC. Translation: CASSPGFMSSYEQYF.

The CDR3 nucleotides are TGTGCCAGCGGCAAAGGACAGGGGTTTTCCGGGGAGCTGTTTTTT. Translating it yields CASGKGQGFSGELFF. The chain combines TRBV6-4 with TRBJ2-2, with 9 nucleotides matching TRBD1. After removal of 8 bases from V and 6 bases from J, the junction contained 10 bases not matched to a gene. The CDR3 is 15 amino acids. CDR1 MRHNA and CDR2 SNTAGT come from the germline V gene.

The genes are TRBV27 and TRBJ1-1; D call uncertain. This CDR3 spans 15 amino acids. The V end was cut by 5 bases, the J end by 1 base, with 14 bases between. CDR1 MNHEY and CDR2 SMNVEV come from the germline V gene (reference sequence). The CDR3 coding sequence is TGTGCCAGCAGTCTGACATGGGCCCAGAACACTGAAGCTTTCTTT. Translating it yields CASSLTWAQNTEAFF.

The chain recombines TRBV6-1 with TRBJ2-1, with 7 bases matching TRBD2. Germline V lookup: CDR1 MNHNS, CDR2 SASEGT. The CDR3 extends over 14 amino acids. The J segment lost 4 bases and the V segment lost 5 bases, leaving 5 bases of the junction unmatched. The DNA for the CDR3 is TGTGCCAGCAGTACCTGGACTAGTTACAATGAGCAGTTCTTC. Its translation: CASSTWTSYNEQFF.

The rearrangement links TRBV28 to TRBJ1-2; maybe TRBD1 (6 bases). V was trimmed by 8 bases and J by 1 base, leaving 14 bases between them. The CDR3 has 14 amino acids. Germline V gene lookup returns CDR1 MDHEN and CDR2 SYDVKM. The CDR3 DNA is TGTGCCAGCCTCCCCCACAGGGTTAACTATGGCTACACCTTC. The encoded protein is CASLPHRVNYGYTF.

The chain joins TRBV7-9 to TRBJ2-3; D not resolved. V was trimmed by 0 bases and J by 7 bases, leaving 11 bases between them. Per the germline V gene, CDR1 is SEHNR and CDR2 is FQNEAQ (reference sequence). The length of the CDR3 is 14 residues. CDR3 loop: CASSLASRIYTQYF. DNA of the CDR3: TGTGCCAGCAGCTTAGCCTCTCGCATTTATACGCAGTATTTT.

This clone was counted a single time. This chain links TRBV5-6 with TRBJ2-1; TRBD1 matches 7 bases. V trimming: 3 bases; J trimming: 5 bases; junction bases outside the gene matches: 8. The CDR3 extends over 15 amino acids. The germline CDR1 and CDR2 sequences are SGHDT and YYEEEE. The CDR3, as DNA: TGTGCCAGCAGCTCATACAGGGGATGGGACAATGAGCAGTTCTTC. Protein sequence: CASSSYRGWDNEQFF.

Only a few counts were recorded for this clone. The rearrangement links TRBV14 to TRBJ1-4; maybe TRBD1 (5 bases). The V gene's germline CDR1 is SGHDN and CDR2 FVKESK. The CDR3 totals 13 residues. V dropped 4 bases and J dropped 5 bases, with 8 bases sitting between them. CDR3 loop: CASSRRGNEKLFF. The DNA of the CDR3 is TGTGCCAGCAGCCGGCGGGGGAATGAAAAACTGTTTTTT.

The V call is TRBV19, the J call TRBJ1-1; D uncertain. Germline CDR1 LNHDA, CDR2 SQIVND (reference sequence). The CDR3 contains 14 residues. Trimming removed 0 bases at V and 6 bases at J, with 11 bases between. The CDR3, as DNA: TGTGCCAGTAGTATAGAAGGGAGAGGGCCTGAAGCTTTCTTT. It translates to CASSIEGRGPEAFF.

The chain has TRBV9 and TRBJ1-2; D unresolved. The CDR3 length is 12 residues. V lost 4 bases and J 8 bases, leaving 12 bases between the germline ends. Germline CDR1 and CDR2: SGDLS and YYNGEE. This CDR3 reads CASSPRGRGYTF. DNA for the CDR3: TGTGCCAGCAGCCCCCGCGGTAGGGGCTACACCTTC.

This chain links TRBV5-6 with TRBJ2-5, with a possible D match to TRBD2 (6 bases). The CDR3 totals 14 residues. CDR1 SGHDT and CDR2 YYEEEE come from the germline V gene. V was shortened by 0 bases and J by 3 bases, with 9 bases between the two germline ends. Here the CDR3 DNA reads TGTGCCAGCAGCTTGGAGGGCGGGGAAGAGACCCAGTACTTC. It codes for CASSLEGGEETQYF.

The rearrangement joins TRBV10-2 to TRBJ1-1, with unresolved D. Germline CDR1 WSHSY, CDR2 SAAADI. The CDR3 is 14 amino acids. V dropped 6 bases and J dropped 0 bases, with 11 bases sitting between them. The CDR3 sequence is CASRNQMMNTEAFF. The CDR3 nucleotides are TGCGCCAGCAGAAACCAGATGATGAACACTGAAGCTTTCTTT.

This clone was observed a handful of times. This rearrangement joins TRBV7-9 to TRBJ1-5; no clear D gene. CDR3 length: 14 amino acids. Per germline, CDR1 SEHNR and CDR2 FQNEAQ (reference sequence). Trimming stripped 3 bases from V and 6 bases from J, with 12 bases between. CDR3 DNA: TGTGCCAGCAGCTTGCTCAAGGAAGGTCAGCCCCAGCATTTT. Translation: CASSLLKEGQPQHF.

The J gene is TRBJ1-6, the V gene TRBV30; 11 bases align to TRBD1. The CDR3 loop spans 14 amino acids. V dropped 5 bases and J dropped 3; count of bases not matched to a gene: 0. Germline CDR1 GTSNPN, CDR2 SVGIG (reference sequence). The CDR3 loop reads CAWGTGGYNSPLHF. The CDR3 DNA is TGTGCCTGGGGGACAGGGGGCTATAATTCACCCCTCCACTTT.

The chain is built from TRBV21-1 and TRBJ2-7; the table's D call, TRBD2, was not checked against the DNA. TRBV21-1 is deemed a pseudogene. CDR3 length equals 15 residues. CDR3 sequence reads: CASSKSGGLNYEQYF. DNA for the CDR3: TGTGCCAGCAGCAAATCCGGGGGGCTTAACTACGAGCAGTACTTC.

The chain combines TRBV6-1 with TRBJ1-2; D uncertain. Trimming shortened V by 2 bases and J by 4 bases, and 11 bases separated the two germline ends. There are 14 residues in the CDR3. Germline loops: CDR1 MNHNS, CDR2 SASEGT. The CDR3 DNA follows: TGTGCCAGCAGTGAAAGTTGGCGGTCCTATGGCTACACCTTC. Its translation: CASSESWRSYGYTF.